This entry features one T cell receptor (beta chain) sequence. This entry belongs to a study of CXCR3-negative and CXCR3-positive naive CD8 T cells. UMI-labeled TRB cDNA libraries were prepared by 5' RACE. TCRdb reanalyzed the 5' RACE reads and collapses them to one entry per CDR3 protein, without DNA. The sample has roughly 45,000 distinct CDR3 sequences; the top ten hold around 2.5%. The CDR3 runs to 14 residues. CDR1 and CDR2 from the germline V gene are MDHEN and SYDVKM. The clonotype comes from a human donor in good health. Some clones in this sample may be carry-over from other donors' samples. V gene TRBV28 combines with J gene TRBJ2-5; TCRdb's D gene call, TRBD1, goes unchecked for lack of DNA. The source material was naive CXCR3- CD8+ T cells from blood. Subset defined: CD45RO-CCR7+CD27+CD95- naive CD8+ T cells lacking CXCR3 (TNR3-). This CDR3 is CASSLSRGKETQYF. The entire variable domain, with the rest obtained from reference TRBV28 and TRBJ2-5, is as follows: DVKVTQSSRYLVKRTGEKVFLECVQDMDHENMFWYRQDPGLGLRLIYFSYDVKMKEKGDIPEGYSVSREKKERFSLILESASTNQTSMYLCASSLSRGKETQYFGPGTRLLVL.